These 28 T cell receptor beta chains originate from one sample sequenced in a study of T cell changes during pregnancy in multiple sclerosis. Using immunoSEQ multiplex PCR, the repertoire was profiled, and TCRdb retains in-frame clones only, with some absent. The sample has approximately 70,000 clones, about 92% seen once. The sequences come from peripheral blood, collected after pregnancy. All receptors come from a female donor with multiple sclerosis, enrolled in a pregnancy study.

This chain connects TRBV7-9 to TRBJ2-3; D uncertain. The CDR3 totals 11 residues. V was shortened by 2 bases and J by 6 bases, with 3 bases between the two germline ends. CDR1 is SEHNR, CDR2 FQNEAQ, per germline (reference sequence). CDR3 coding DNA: TGTGCCAGCAGCTTATCGGATACGCAGTATTTT. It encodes CASSLSDTQYF.

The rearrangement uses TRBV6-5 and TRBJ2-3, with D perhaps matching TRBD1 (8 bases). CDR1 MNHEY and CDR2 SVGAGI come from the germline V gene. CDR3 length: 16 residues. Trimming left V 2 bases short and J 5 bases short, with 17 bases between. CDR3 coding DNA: TGTGCCAGCAGTTACGGGAGCGGGACAGGTCAAGATACGCAGTATTTT. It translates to CASSYGSGTGQDTQYF.

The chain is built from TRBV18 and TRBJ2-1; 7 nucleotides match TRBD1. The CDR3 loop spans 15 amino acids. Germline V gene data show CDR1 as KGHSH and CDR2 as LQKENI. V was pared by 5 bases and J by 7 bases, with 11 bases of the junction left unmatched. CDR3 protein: CASSERDSLRNEQFF. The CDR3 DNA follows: TGTGCCAGCTCAGAACGGGACAGTCTACGTAATGAGCAGTTCTTC.

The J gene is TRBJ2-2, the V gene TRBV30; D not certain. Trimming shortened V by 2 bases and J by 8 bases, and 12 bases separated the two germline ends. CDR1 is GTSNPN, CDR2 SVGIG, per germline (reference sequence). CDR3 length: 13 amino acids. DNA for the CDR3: TGTGCCTGGAGTAGACTCCGGCGGGGGGAGCTGTTTTTT. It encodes CAWSRLRRGELFF.

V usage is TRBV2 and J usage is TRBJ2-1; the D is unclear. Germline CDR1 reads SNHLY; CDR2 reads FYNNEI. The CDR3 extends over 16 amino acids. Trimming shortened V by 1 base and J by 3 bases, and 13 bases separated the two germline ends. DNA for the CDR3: TGTGCCAGCAGTGAAGTTATAGCAACGAACTACAATGAGCAGTTCTTC. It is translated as CASSEVIATNYNEQFF.

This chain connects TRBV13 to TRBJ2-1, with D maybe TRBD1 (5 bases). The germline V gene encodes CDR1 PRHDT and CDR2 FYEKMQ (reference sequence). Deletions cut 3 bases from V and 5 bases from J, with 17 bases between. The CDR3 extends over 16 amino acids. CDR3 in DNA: TGTGCCAGCAGCTTCCCACCAGGGCGGTTCGACAATGAGCAGTTCTTC. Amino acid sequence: CASSFPPGRFDNEQFF.

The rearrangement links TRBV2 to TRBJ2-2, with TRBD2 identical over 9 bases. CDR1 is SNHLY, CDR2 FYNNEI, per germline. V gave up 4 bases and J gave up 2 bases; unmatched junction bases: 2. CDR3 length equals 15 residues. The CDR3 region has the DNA TGTGCCAGCAGTGGACTAGCGGTTAACACCGGGGAGCTGTTTTTT. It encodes CASSGLAVNTGELFF.

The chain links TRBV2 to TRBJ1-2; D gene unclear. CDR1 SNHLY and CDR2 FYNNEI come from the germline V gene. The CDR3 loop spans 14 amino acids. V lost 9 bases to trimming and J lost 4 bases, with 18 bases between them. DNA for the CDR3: TGTGCCAGTTGCCCCCGGGTGGGTAGCTATGGCTACACCTTC. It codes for CASCPRVGSYGYTF.

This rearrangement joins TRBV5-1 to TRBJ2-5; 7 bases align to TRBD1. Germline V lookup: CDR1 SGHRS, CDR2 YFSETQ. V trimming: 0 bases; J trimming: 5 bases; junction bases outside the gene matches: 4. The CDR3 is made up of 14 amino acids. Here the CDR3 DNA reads TGCGCCAGCAGCTTGGGGACAGGCGGGGAGACCCAGTACTTC. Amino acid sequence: CASSLGTGGETQYF. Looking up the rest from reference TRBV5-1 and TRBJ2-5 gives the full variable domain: KAGVTQTPRYLIKTRGQQVTLSCSPISGHRSVSWYQQTPGQGLQFLFEYFSETQRNKGNFPGRFSGRQFSNSRSEMNVSTLELGDSALYLCASSLGTGGETQYFGPGTRLLVL.

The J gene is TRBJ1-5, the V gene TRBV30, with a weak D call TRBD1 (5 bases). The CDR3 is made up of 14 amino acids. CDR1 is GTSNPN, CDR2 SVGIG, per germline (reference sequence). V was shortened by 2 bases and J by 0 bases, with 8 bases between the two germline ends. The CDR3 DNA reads TGTGCCTGGAGTAGACAGCATAGCAATCAGCCCCAGCATTTT. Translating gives CAWSRQHSNQPQHF.

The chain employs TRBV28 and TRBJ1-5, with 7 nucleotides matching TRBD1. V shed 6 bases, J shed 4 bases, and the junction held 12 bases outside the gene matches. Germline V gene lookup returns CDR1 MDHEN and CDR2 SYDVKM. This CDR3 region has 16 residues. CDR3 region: CASRYEGAPGNQPQHF. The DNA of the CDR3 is TGTGCCAGCAGATACGAGGGGGCCCCGGGGAATCAGCCCCAGCATTTT.

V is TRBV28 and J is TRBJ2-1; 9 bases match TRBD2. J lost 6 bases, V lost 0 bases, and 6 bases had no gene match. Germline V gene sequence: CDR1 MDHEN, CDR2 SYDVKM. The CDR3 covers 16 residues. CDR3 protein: CASSLWRTSESNEQFF. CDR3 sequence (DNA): TGTGCCAGCAGTTTATGGCGGACTAGCGAGAGCAATGAGCAGTTCTTC. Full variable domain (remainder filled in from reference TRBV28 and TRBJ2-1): DVKVTQSSRYLVKRTGEKVFLECVQDMDHENMFWYRQDPGLGLRLIYFSYDVKMKEKGDIPEGYSVSREKKERFSLILESASTNQTSMYLCASSLWRTSESNEQFFGPGTRLTVL.

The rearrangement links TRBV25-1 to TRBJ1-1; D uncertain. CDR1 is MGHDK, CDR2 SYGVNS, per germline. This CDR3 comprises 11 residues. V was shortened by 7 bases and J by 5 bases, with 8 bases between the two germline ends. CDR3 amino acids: CASTDRTEAFF. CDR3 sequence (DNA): TGTGCCAGCACTGACCGGACTGAAGCTTTCTTT.

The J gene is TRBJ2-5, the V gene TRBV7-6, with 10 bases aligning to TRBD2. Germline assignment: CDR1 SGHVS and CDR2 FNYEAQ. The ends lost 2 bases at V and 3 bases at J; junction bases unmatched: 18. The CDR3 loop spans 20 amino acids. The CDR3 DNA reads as TGTGCCAGCAGCTTAAACATACTATCAATGGGACTAGCGACCGAAGAGACCCAGTACTTC. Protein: CASSLNILSMGLATEETQYF.

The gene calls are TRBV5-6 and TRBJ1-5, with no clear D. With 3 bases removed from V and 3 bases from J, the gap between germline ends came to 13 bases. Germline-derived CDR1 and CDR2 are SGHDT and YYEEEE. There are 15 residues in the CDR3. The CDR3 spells CASSSGPNHNQPQHF. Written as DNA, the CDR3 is TGTGCCAGCAGCTCAGGTCCAAACCACAATCAGCCCCAGCATTTT.

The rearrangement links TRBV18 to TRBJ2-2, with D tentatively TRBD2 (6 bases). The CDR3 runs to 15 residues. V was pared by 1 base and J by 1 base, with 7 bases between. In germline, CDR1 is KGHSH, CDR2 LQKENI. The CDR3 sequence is CASSPRRENTGELFF. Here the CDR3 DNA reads TGTGCCAGCTCACCACGGAGGGAGAACACCGGGGAGCTGTTTTTT.

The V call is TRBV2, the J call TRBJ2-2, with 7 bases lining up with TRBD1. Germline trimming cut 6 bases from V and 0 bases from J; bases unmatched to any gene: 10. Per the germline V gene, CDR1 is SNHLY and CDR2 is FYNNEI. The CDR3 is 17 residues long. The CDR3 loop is CASRAPFGQANTGELFF. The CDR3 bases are TGTGCCAGCAGAGCCCCGTTCGGACAGGCGAACACCGGGGAGCTGTTTTTT.

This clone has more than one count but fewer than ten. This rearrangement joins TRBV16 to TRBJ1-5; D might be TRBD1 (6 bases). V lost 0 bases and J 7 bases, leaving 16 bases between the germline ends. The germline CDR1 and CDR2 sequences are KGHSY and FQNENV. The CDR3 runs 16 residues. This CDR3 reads CASSQSDRLTGQPQHF. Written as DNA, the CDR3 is TGTGCCAGCAGCCAATCGGACAGACTAACCGGACAGCCCCAGCATTTT.

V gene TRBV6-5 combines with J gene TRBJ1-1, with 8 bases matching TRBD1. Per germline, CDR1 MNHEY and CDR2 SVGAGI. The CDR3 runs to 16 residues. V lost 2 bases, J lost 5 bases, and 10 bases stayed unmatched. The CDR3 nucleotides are TGTGCCAGCAGTTACAATACAGGACAGGGTCGAACTGAAGCTTTCTTT. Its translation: CASSYNTGQGRTEAFF.

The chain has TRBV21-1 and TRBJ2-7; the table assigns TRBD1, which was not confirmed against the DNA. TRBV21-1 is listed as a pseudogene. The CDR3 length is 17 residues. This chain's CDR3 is CASSKKAIQGGTYEQYF. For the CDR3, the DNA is TGTGCCAGCAGCAAAAAGGCGATACAGGGGGGGACCTACGAGCAGTACTTC.

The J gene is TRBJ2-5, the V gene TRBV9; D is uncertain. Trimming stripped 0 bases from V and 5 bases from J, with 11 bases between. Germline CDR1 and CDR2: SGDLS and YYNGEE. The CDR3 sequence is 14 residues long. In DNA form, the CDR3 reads TGTGCCAGCAGCGTAGCTGGCATCGTGGAGACCCAGTACTTC. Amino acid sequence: CASSVAGIVETQYF.

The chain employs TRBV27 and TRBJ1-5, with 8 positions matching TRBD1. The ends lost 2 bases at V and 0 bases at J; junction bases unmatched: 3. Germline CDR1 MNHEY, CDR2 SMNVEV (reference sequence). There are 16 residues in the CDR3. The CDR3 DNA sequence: TGTGCCAGCAGTTTAGGGACAGGTTCTAGCAATCAGCCCCAGCATTTT. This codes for CASSLGTGSSNQPQHF.

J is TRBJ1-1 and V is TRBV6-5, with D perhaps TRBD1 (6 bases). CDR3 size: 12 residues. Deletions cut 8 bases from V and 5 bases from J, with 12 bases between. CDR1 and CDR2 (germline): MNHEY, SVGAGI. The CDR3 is CASAKGETEAFF. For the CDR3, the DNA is TGTGCCAGCGCCAAGGGGGAAACTGAAGCTTTCTTT.

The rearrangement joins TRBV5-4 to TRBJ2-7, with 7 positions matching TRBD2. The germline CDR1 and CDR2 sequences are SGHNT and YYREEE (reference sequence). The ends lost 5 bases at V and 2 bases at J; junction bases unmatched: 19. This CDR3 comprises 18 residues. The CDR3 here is CASSLSGLPNEKTYEQYF. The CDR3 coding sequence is TGTGCCAGCAGTCTTAGCGGGCTACCCAACGAAAAAACCTACGAGCAGTACTTC.

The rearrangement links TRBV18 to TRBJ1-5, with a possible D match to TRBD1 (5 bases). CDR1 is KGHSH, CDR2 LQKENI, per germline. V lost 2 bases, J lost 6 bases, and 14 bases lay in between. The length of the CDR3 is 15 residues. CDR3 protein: CASSPAGVVGQPQHF. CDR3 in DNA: TGTGCCAGCTCACCAGCGGGGGTTGTGGGTCAGCCCCAGCATTTT.

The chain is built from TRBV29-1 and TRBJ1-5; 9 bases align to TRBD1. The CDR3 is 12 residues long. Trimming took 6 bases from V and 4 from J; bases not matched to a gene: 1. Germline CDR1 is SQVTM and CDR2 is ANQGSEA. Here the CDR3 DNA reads TGCAGCGTCGGGACAGGGAATCAGCCCCAGCATTTT. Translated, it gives CSVGTGNQPQHF.

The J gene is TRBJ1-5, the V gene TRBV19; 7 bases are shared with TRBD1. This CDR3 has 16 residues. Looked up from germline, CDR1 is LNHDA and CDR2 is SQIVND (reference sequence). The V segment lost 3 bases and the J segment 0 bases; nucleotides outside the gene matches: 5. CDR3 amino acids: CASSIPGQYSNQPQHF. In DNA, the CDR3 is TGTGCCAGTAGTATTCCGGGACAGTATAGCAATCAGCCCCAGCATTTT.

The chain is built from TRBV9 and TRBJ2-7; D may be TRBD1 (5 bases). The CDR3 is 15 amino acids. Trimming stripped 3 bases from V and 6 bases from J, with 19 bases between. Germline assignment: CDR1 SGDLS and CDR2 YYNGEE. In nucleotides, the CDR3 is TGTGCCAGCAGCGAGGGCATCATTGGGGCTTCCGAGCAGTACTTC. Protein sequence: CASSEGIIGASEQYF.